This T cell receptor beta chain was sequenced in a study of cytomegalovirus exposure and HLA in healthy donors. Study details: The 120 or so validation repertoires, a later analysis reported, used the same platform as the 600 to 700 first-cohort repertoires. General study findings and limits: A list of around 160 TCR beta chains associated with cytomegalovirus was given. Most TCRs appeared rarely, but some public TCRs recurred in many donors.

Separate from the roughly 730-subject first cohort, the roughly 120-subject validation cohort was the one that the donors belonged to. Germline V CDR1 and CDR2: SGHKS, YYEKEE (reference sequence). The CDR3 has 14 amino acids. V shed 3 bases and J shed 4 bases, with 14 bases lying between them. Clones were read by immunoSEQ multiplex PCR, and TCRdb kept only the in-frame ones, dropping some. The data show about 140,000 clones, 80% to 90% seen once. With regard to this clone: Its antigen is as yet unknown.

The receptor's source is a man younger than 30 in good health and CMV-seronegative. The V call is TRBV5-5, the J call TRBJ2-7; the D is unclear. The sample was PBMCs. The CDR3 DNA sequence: TGTGCCAGCAGCTCCGACAAGAGATTGTACGAGCAGTACTTC. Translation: CASSSDKRLYEQYF.